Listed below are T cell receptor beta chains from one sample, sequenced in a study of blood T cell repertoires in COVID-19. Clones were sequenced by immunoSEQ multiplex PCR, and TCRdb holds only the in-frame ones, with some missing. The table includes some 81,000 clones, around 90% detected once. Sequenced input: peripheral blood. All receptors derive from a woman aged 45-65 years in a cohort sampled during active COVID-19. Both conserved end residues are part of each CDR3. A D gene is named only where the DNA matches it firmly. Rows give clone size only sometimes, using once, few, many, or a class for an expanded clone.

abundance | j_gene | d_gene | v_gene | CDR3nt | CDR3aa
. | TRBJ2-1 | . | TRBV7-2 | TGTGCCAGCAGCTTATTTCGGGGGAATGAGCAGTTCTTC | CASSLFRGNEQFF
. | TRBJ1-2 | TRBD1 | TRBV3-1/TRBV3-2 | TGTGCCAGCAGCCCACCGGACAGGAACTATGGCTACACCTTC | CASSPPDRNYGYTF
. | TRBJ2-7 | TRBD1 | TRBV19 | TGTGCCAGCCGGTCGGGACAGACGAGCATGGAGTACTTC | CASRSGQTSMEYF
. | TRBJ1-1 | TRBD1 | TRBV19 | TGTGCCAGTAGTATAGTGGACAGGGGCGTAGCTTTCTTT | CASSIVDRGVAFF
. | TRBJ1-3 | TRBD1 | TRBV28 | TGTGCCAGCACCGAGGGACAGCGGAATACTCGCTCTGGAAACACCATATATTTT | CASTEGQRNTRSGNTIYF
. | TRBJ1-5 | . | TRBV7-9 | TGTGCCAGCAGCTTAGAAGGAGGGGTTAGCAATCAGCCCCAGCATTTT | CASSLEGGVSNQPQHF
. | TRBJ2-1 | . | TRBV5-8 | TGTGCCAGTAGCCCGCTCCGGGGCAATGAGCAGTTCTTC | CASSPLRGNEQFF
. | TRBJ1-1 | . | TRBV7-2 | TGTGCCAGCAGGGAATACAGGGCCACGGGAGCTTTCTTT | CASREYRATGAFF
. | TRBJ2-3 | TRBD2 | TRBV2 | TGTGCCAGCAGTGAGGTAGCGGGAAGCACAGATACGCAGTATTTT | CASSEVAGSTDTQYF
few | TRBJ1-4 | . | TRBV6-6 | TGTGCCAGCAGCCTTTCCCAGGGGCGGGCACTGTTTTTT | CASSLSQGRALFF
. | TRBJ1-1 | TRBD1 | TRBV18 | TGTGCCAGCTCACCATCCCCGGGACAGATCAACACTGAAGCTTTCTTT | CASSPSPGQINTEAFF
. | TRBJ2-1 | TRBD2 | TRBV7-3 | TGTGCCAGCAGCTTAACCTCCCAGACTAGCGCCTCCTACAATGAGCAGTTCTTC | CASSLTSQTSASYNEQFF
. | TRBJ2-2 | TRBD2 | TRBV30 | TGTGCCTGGAACCAAGGACTAGCGGGAGTAACCGGGGAGCTGTTTTTT | CAWNQGLAGVTGELFF
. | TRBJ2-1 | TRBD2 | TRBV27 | TGTGCCAGCAGCTCCCAGGAGCGGGAGGGCCAAGGTGAGCAGTTCTTC | CASSSQEREGQGEQFF
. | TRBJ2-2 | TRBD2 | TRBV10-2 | TGCGCCAGCATCGAAACAAAGCGGGAGAATCGGGGGAACACCGGGGAGCTGTTTTTT | CASIETKRENRGNTGELFF
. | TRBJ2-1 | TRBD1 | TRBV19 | TGTGCCAGTAGTACCCTTACGGGACAGTACAATGAGCAGTTCTTC | CASSTLTGQYNEQFF
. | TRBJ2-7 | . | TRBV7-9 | TGTGCCAGCACCTTCGGGGGACCCTACGAGCAGTACTTC | CASTFGGPYEQYF
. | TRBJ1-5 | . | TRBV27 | TGTGCCAGCAGTTTAGCCGGACATCCGAATCAGCCCCAGCATTTT | CASSLAGHPNQPQHF
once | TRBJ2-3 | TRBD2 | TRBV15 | TGTGCCACCAGCAGGCCCCCGGGACCCGGGGGGTTGGCAGATACGCAGTATTTT | CATSRPPGPGGLADTQYF
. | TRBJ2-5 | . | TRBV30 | TGTGCCTGGAGTGGAACAGGACAAGAGACCCAGTACTTC | CAWSGTGQETQYF
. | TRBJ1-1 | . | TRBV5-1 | TGCGCCAGCAGCATTCTTATGAACACTGAAGCTTTCTTT | CASSILMNTEAFF
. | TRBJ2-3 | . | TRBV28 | TGTGCCAGTTCTCCTTGGCGGGACCTCAACACAGATACGCAGTATTTT | CASSPWRDLNTDTQYF
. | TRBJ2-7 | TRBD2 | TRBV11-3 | TGTGCCAGCAGCTTAGATGCAGCGGGAGTAAACGAGCAGTACTTC | CASSLDAAGVNEQYF
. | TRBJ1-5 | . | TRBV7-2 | TGTGCCAGCAGCGTACAGCCATCAGGCCAGCCCCAGCATTTT | CASSVQPSGQPQHF
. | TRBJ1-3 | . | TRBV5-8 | TGTGCCAGCAGCTTTGCCGGTACTGGAAACACCATATATTTT | CASSFAGTGNTIYF
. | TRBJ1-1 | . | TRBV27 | TGTGCCAGCAGGACATTGAACACTGAAGCTTTCTTT | CASRTLNTEAFF
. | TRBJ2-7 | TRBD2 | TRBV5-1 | TGCGCCAGCAGCCACAAGAAAGATAGCGGGAGCTCCTACGAGCAGTACTTC | CASSHKKDSGSSYEQYF
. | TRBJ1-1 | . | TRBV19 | TGTGCCAGTAGGGGGCCACCGACCTCTGAAGCTTTCTTT | CASRGPPTSEAFF
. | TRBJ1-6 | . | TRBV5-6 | TGTGCCAGCAGCTTGGGACCCCAGGAAGACTATAATTCACCCCTCCACTTT | CASSLGPQEDYNSPLHF
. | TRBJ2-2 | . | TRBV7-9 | TGTGCCAGCAGCGGCACCTCAGGGCCTTCAACCGGGGAGCTGTTTTTT | CASSGTSGPSTGELFF
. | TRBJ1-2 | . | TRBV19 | TGTGCCAGTAGTATTGAAGGACAGAGGGGTAACACCTTC | CASSIEGQRGNTF
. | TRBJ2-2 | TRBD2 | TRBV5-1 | TGCGCCAGCAGCTTGGGACTAGCGGGGCCAAGGAACACCGGGGAGCTGTTTTTT | CASSLGLAGPRNTGELFF
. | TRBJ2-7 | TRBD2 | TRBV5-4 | TGTGCCAGCAGCTTGAGCGGGAGCGCGGTAGACGAGCAGTACTTC | CASSLSGSAVDEQYF
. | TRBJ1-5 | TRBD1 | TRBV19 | TGTGCCACGGACAGGGGGCAGAGGGACAATCAGCCCCAGCATTTT | CATDRGQRDNQPQHF
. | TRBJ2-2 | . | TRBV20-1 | TGCAGTGCTAGTTTGGCAGGGGCTAACACCGGGGAGCTGTTTTTT | CSASLAGANTGELFF
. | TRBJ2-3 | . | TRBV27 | TGTGCCAGCAAGCTCACAGATACGCAGTATTTT | CASKLTDTQYF
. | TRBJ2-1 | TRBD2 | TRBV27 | TGTGCCAGCAGTCTACAGACTAGCGGGAGGGATGGTGAGCAGTTCTTC | CASSLQTSGRDGEQFF
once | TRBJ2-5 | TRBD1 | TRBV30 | TGTGCCTGGAGTGAAAACAGGGGGCGGGGTGAGACCCAGTACTTC | CAWSENRGRGETQYF
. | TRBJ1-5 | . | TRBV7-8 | TGTGCCAGCAGCTTAGTCGGGACACAGGGAGGGCGGCAGCCCCAGCATTTT | CASSLVGTQGGRQPQHF
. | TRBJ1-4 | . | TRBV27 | TGTGCCAGCAGTTTATCGAGGGGGTATAATGAAAAACTGTTTTTT | CASSLSRGYNEKLFF
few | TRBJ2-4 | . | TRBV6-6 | TGTGCCAGCAGTTCCCCCCCCCAACCCAGCATTCAGTACTTC | CASSSPPQPSIQYF
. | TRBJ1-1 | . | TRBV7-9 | TGTGCCAGCAGCTCCGGGACTGAAGCTTTCTTT | CASSSGTEAFF
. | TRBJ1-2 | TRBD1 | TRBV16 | TGTGCCAGCAGCCAATTACCGGGACAGGGTACCGGCTATGGCTACACCTTC | CASSQLPGQGTGYGYTF
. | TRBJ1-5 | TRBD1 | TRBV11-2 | TGTGCCAGCAGCCAGGAGGGACAGGGTCATCAGCCCCAGCATTTT | CASSQEGQGHQPQHF
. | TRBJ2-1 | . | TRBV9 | TGTGCCAGCAGCGTCGGGGGAACTTACAATGAGCAGTTCTTC | CASSVGGTYNEQFF
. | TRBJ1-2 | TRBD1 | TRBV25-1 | TGTGCCAGCAGTGAATTCGGGAGGGGGCAAAGCTACACCTTC | CASSEFGRGQSYTF
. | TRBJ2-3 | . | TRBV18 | TGTGCCAGCTCACCGATACGGGAGACAGATACGCAGTATTTT | CASSPIRETDTQYF
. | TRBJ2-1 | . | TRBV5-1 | TGCGCCAGCAGCTTGGCCAGGGACTACAATGAGCAGTTCTTC | CASSLARDYNEQFF
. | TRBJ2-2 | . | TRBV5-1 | TGCGCCAGCAGCTTAAGGTGGTCAGGGGAGTCGCCCGGGGAGCTGTTTTTT | CASSLRWSGESPGELFF